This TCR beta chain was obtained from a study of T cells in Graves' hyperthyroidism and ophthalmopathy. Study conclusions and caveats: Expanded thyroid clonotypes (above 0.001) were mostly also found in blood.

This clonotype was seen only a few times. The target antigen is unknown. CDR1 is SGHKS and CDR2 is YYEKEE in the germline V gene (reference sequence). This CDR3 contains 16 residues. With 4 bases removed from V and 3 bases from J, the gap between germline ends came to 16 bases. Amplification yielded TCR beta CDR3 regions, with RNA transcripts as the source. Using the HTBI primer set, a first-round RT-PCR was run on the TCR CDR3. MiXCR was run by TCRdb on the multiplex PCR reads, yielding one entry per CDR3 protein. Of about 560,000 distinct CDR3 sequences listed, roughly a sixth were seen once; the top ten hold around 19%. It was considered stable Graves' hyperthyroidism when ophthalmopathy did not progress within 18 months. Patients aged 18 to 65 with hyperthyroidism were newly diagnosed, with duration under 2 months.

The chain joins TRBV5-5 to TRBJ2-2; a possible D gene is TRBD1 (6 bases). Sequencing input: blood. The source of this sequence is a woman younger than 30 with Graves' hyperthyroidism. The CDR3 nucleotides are TGTGCCAGCAGCGCTAATACTCAGGGGTACACCGGGGAGCTGTTTTTT. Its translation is CASSANTQGYTGELFF.